A selection of T cell receptor beta chains follows, all from one sample in a study of OX40 agonist ivuxolimab in advanced cancers. TCRdb's table, derived via immunoSEQ multiplex PCR, lists solely in-frame clones and lacks some. Counted here are tens of thousands of clones, roughly 77% occurring once; the ten biggest clones make up under 9.5%. The sequenced sample was CD4+ or CD8+ T cells sorted from blood, obtained in a trial of the OX40 agonist ivuxolimab. Receptor source: an adult with an advanced solid tumor such as melanoma, head and neck, liver or kidney cancer. Both conserved end residues are part of each CDR3. The D gene is left open where the match is weak. Clone size is given for some rows only: seen once, a few or many times, or a class if the clone is expanded.

j_gene: TRBJ2-7; v_gene: TRBV5-1; d_gene: -; len: 11; abundance: -; CDR3aa: CASSAYYEQYF; CDR3nt: TGCGCCAGCAGCGCATACTACGAGCAGTACTTC
j_gene: TRBJ1-1; v_gene: TRBV7-6; d_gene: -; len: 13; abundance: -; CDR3aa: CASSLDENTEAFF; CDR3nt: TGTGCCAGCAGCTTAGACGAGAACACTGAAGCTTTCTTT
j_gene: TRBJ2-7; v_gene: TRBV9; d_gene: TRBD2; len: 15; abundance: -; CDR3aa: CASSATTSGLWEQYF; CDR3nt: TGTGCCAGCAGCGCAACGACTAGCGGCCTTTGGGAGCAGTACTTC
j_gene: TRBJ2-7; v_gene: TRBV6-5; d_gene: -; len: 14; abundance: -; CDR3aa: CASLNELNTYEQYF; CDR3nt: TGTGCCAGTCTCAACGAGCTAAATACCTACGAGCAGTACTTC
j_gene: TRBJ2-7; v_gene: TRBV4-1; d_gene: -; len: 15; abundance: few; CDR3aa: CASSQAPGTLYEQYF; CDR3nt: TGCGCCAGCAGCCAAGCGCCAGGGACGTTATACGAGCAGTACTTC
j_gene: TRBJ1-1; v_gene: TRBV19; d_gene: -; len: 13; abundance: -; CDR3aa: CASSITVRTEAFF; CDR3nt: TGTGCCAGTAGTATAACGGTACGGACTGAAGCTTTCTTT
j_gene: TRBJ2-2; v_gene: TRBV6-1; d_gene: -; len: 15; abundance: -; CDR3aa: CASSADSLRAGELFF; CDR3nt: TGTGCCAGCAGTGCGGACAGTCTTAGGGCCGGGGAGCTGTTTTTT
j_gene: TRBJ1-5; v_gene: TRBV6-1; d_gene: -; len: 15; abundance: -; CDR3aa: CASSASTGGNQPQHF; CDR3nt: TGTGCCAGCAGTGCTTCGACAGGCGGCAATCAGCCCCAGCATTTT
j_gene: TRBJ2-1; v_gene: TRBV5-6; d_gene: TRBD2; len: 17; abundance: -; CDR3aa: CASSFWSGTSGRNEQFF; CDR3nt: TGTGCCAGCAGCTTCTGGTCCGGGACTAGCGGGAGAAATGAGCAGTTCTTC
j_gene: TRBJ2-7; v_gene: TRBV5-4; d_gene: TRBD2; len: 16; abundance: -; CDR3aa: CASSSRSGLAELEQYF; CDR3nt: TGTGCCAGCAGCTCAAGGTCGGGACTAGCGGAGTTGGAGCAGTACTTC
j_gene: TRBJ1-1; v_gene: TRBV5-4; d_gene: -; len: 15; abundance: few; CDR3aa: CASSHEVATGTEAFF; CDR3nt: TGTGCCAGCAGTCATGAGGTTGCCACTGGCACTGAAGCTTTCTTT
j_gene: TRBJ2-3; v_gene: TRBV7-8; d_gene: TRBD1; len: 15; abundance: -; CDR3aa: CASSMGQRSTDTQYF; CDR3nt: TGTGCCAGCAGCATGGGACAGCGAAGCACAGATACGCAGTATTTT
j_gene: TRBJ2-1; v_gene: TRBV29-1; d_gene: -; len: 16; abundance: -; CDR3aa: CSVEDQSGAPYNEQFF; CDR3nt: TGCAGCGTTGAAGATCAATCCGGGGCCCCCTACAATGAGCAGTTCTTC
j_gene: TRBJ2-2; v_gene: TRBV6-5; d_gene: -; len: 14; abundance: -; CDR3aa: CASSYWQGSGELFF; CDR3nt: TGTGCCAGCAGTTACTGGCAGGGCTCCGGGGAGCTGTTTTTT
j_gene: TRBJ1-1; v_gene: TRBV15; d_gene: -; len: 13; abundance: -; CDR3aa: CATSRDSNTEAFF; CDR3nt: TGTGCCACCAGCAGAGACAGTAACACTGAAGCTTTCTTT
j_gene: TRBJ2-1; v_gene: TRBV2; d_gene: TRBD2; len: 18; abundance: -; CDR3aa: CASSEGSGSLGSYNEQFF; CDR3nt: TGTGCCAGCAGTGAAGGTAGCGGGAGTTTGGGCTCCTACAATGAGCAGTTCTTC
j_gene: TRBJ1-2; v_gene: TRBV5-1; d_gene: TRBD1; len: 18; abundance: -; CDR3aa: CASSSGTSSQGTEGGYTF; CDR3nt: TGCGCCAGCAGTAGCGGGACGTCATCACAGGGGACAGAGGGTGGCTACACCTTC
j_gene: TRBJ2-7; v_gene: TRBV5-5; d_gene: TRBD1; len: 15; abundance: -; CDR3aa: CASSRGTGSSYEQYF; CDR3nt: TGTGCCAGCAGCCGGGGGACAGGGTCTTCCTACGAGCAGTACTTC
j_gene: TRBJ1-5; v_gene: TRBV12-5; d_gene: -; len: 13; abundance: -; CDR3aa: CASGAEANQPQHF; CDR3nt: TGTGCTAGTGGTGCCGAGGCTAATCAGCCCCAGCATTTT
j_gene: TRBJ2-7; v_gene: TRBV4-1; d_gene: TRBD2; len: 15; abundance: -; CDR3aa: CASSQELAGGREQYF; CDR3nt: TGCGCCAGCAGCCAAGAACTAGCGGGAGGTCGCGAGCAGTACTTC
j_gene: TRBJ1-5; v_gene: TRBV5-1; d_gene: -; len: 16; abundance: -; CDR3aa: CASSLDGGRSNQPQHF; CDR3nt: TGCGCCAGCAGCCTGGATGGAGGGCGAAGCAATCAGCCCCAGCATTTT
j_gene: TRBJ1-2; v_gene: TRBV20-1; d_gene: -; len: 11; abundance: -; CDR3aa: CSGGGYYGYTF; CDR3nt: TGCAGTGGAGGCGGGTACTATGGCTACACCTTC
j_gene: TRBJ2-3; v_gene: TRBV20-1; d_gene: -; len: 11; abundance: -; CDR3aa: CSAGVTDTQYF; CDR3nt: TGCAGTGCAGGGGTCACAGATACGCAGTATTTT
j_gene: TRBJ2-7; v_gene: TRBV7-2; d_gene: -; len: 13; abundance: -; CDR3aa: CASSLGNGYEQYF; CDR3nt: TGTGCCAGCAGCTTAGGGAACGGCTACGAGCAGTACTTC
j_gene: TRBJ1-5; v_gene: TRBV5-6; d_gene: -; len: 14; abundance: -; CDR3aa: CASSSVGVLQPQHF; CDR3nt: TGTGCCAGCAGTTCAGTCGGGGTTCTCCAGCCCCAGCATTTT
j_gene: TRBJ1-1; v_gene: TRBV5-4; d_gene: -; len: 15; abundance: -; CDR3aa: CASSFPQAMNTEAFF; CDR3nt: TGTGCCAGCAGCTTCCCCCAGGCAATGAACACTGAAGCTTTCTTT
j_gene: TRBJ2-7; v_gene: TRBV5-4; d_gene: -; len: 12; abundance: -; CDR3aa: CASSWDQGEQYF; CDR3nt: TGTGCCAGCAGCTGGGACCAGGGGGAGCAGTACTTC
j_gene: TRBJ2-7; v_gene: TRBV13; d_gene: -; len: 15; abundance: -; CDR3aa: CASSLGLRGTYEQYF; CDR3nt: TGTGCCAGCAGCTTAGGCCTCAGGGGAACCTACGAGCAGTACTTC
j_gene: TRBJ2-1; v_gene: TRBV6-5; d_gene: -; len: 13; abundance: -; CDR3aa: CASSTRLVNEQFF; CDR3nt: TGTGCCAGCAGTACCCGACTAGTCAATGAGCAGTTCTTC
j_gene: TRBJ2-2; v_gene: TRBV7-9; d_gene: TRBD1; len: 15; abundance: -; CDR3aa: CASSPDRRNTGELFF; CDR3nt: TGTGCCAGCAGCCCGGACAGGAGAAACACCGGGGAGCTGTTTTTT
j_gene: TRBJ2-2; v_gene: TRBV7-9; d_gene: -; len: 14; abundance: -; CDR3aa: CASSSNIDTGELFF; CDR3nt: TGTGCCAGCAGCTCGAACATAGACACCGGGGAGCTGTTTTTT
j_gene: TRBJ1-5; v_gene: TRBV5-4; d_gene: -; len: 17; abundance: -; CDR3aa: CASSLAKRSVINQPQHF; CDR3nt: TGTGCCAGCAGCTTGGCCAAGCGGTCGGTTATCAATCAGCCCCAGCATTTT
j_gene: TRBJ2-1; v_gene: TRBV5-1; d_gene: -; len: 13; abundance: -; CDR3aa: CASSLFGYNEQFF; CDR3nt: TGCGCCAGCAGCTTGTTCGGCTACAATGAGCAGTTCTTC
j_gene: TRBJ1-2; v_gene: TRBV5-1; d_gene: -; len: 12; abundance: few; CDR3aa: CASSTQSDGYTF; CDR3nt: TGCGCCAGCAGCACACAGTCGGACGGCTACACCTTC
j_gene: TRBJ1-1; v_gene: TRBV7-2; d_gene: -; len: 16; abundance: -; CDR3aa: CASSLNPGQTNTEAFF; CDR3nt: TGTGCCAGCAGCTTGAATCCGGGACAAACGAACACTGAAGCTTTCTTT
j_gene: TRBJ2-5; v_gene: TRBV28; d_gene: TRBD2; len: 17; abundance: -; CDR3aa: CASRPGTSGSWQETQYF; CDR3nt: TGTGCCAGCAGACCCGGGACTAGCGGGAGTTGGCAAGAGACCCAGTACTTC
j_gene: TRBJ2-1; v_gene: TRBV19; d_gene: -; len: 15; abundance: few; CDR3aa: CASSITGPWDNEQFF; CDR3nt: TGTGCCAGTAGTATAACAGGCCCCTGGGACAATGAGCAGTTCTTC